This TCR beta chain originates from a study of blood T cells in healthy people across ages. PCR was performed a second time for about 6 to 11 cycles using a sample-barcoded 5' primer and a J-beta primer mix. From the 5' RACE reads, TCRdb called clonotypes with MiXCR, one entry per CDR3 protein. The sample has roughly 1,500,000 distinct CDR3 sequences; roughly 30% are singletons. This CDR3 contains 14 residues. Germline CDR1 SGDLS, CDR2 YYNGEE. The ends were cut back, 3 bases at V and 4 bases at J, with 10 bases in the middle. This clonotype was obtained from a woman in her twenties or thirties in good health. The sample taken for sequencing was blood. The chain links TRBV9 to TRBJ2-2; D remains unclear. The CDR3 protein is CASSGARSTGELFF. The CDR3, as DNA: TGTGCCAGCAGCGGGGCTAGGTCCACCGGGGAGCTGTTTTTT.